The 18 T cell receptor beta chains reported below all come from one sample, sequenced in a study of early T cells in non-severe SARS-CoV-2 infection. TCRdb re-derived calls from the 5' RACE reads in MiXCR, one entry per CDR3 protein. The sample consists of approximately 76,000 distinct CDR3 sequences, around 12% of them appearing once. The source material was whole blood. Receptors originate from an adult who was a healthcare worker with PCR-confirmed SARS-CoV-2 infection or an uninfected control (not recorded which).

The sample holds many counts of this clonotype. The V call is TRBV7-2, the J call TRBJ2-7; a possible D gene is TRBD2 (6 bases). The V and J ends lost 5 bases and 2 bases respectively, with 16 bases between them. CDR1 and CDR2 (germline): SGHTA, FQGNSA. This CDR3 region has 15 residues. The CDR3 nucleotides read TGTGCCAGCAGCCCCGACTTGCGGGAACCCTACGAGCAGTACTTC. The encoded protein is CASSPDLREPYEQYF.

V and J are TRBV29-1 and TRBJ2-3; 11 bases map to TRBD1. Trimming at V came to 2 bases and at J to 5 bases, leaving 3 bases not matched to a gene. The germline gives CDR1 SQVTM, CDR2 ANQGSEA. This CDR3 has 14 amino acids. This CDR3 is CSVERGQGGDTQYF. In DNA form, the CDR3 reads TGCAGCGTTGAAAGGGGACAGGGGGGAGATACGCAGTATTTT.

This clonotype showed up many times. This chain links TRBV29-1 with TRBJ2-7; TRBD1 is a possible D gene (5 bases). CDR3 length: 13 residues. The V and J ends lost 4 bases and 3 bases respectively, with 13 bases between them. Germline CDR1 and CDR2: SQVTM and ANQGSEA. CDR3 in amino acids: CSVGIRVGYEQYF. The CDR3 nucleotides are TGCAGCGTTGGTATCAGGGTAGGCTACGAGCAGTACTTC.

In this sample, this clonotype turned up many times. The chain couples TRBV6-5 to TRBJ2-2; perhaps D is TRBD1 or TRBD2 (5 bases each). Deletions cut 7 bases from V and 1 base from J, with 10 bases between. The CDR3 runs 14 residues. In germline, CDR1 is MNHEY, CDR2 SVGAGI. The CDR3 DNA reads as TGTGCCAGCATCGGGGCCGGGAACACCGGGGAGCTGTTTTTT. It is translated as CASIGAGNTGELFF.

This clonotype came up a few times. The chain combines TRBV29-1 with TRBJ2-7; D is possibly TRBD1 (7 bases). The germline V gene encodes CDR1 SQVTM and CDR2 ANQGSEA. Trimming took off 3 bases at V and 6 bases at J, with 15 bases between the two ends. The CDR3 has 13 residues. CDR3: CSVEVSGGSEQYF. The CDR3 nucleotides are TGCAGCGTTGAGGTGTCAGGGGGGTCCGAGCAGTACTTC.

This clonotype was seen repeatedly, ten times or more. This rearrangement joins TRBV28 to TRBJ1-2; no firm D call. The germline CDR1 and CDR2 sequences are MDHEN and SYDVKM. With 7 bases removed from V and 2 bases from J, the gap between germline ends came to 14 bases. This CDR3 has 14 residues. Here the CDR3 DNA reads TGTGCCAGCACCCTTCGAGGGCTAAACTATGGCTACACCTTC. Protein: CASTLRGLNYGYTF.

CDR3 nucleotides: TGCAGCGTTGCGGGCAACTCCTACGAGCAGTACTTC. Its protein is CSVAGNSYEQYF. V and J are TRBV29-1 and TRBJ2-7; D uncertain. There are 12 residues in the CDR3. Trimming shortened V by 4 bases and J by 0 bases, and 7 bases separated the two germline ends. From germline, CDR1 is SQVTM and CDR2 ANQGSEA.

This clonotype was observed many times. This rearrangement joins TRBV20-1 to TRBJ2-1; D unresolved. CDR3 length equals 13 residues. Between the trimmed V and J ends, which lost 5 bases and 4 bases, there was a span of 12 bases. CDR1 and CDR2 (germline): DFQATT, SNEGSKA (reference sequence). The CDR3 loop is CSADRAEYNEQFF. CDR3 DNA: TGCAGTGCTGACCGTGCGGAGTACAATGAGCAGTTCTTC.

This clonotype has at least ten counts. This chain uses TRBV12-3 or TRBV12-4 with TRBJ2-3; D is unclear. The CDR3 sequence is 11 residues long. The V end lost 7 bases, the J end lost 5 bases, and 7 bases lay between the germline ends. In nucleotides, the CDR3 is TGTGCCAGCACGGGCAGAGATACGCAGTATTTT. The encoded protein is CASTGRDTQYF.

This clonotype was counted ten times or more. V usage is TRBV27 and J usage is TRBJ1-5; D gene uncertain. The germline CDR1 and CDR2 sequences are MNHEY and SMNVEV (reference sequence). The CDR3 totals 16 residues. V lost 5 bases, J lost 0 bases, and 14 bases lay in between. The CDR3 coding sequence is TGTGCCAGCAGTCTCCTTGGCAAGTATAGCAATCAGCCCCAGCATTTT. As protein: CASSLLGKYSNQPQHF.

This clonotype has a count of ten or more. The chain employs TRBV27 and TRBJ2-7; no clear D gene. The V gene's germline CDR1 is MNHEY and CDR2 SMNVEV (reference sequence). V shed 4 bases and J shed 1 base, with 5 bases lying between them. The CDR3 has 12 amino acids. The CDR3 loop reads CASSSQSYEQYF. Here the CDR3 DNA reads TGTGCCAGCAGTTCCCAGTCCTACGAGCAGTACTTC.

The sample holds a few counts of this clonotype. This chain uses TRBV6-2 or TRBV6-3 with TRBJ1-2; no reliable D call. With 6 bases removed from V and 6 bases from J, the gap between germline ends came to 14 bases. The CDR3 runs to 13 residues. The germline V gene encodes CDR1 MNHEY and CDR2 SVGEGT. The CDR3, as DNA: TGTGCCAGCAGCTCCGGTATTCGCAATGGCTACACCTTC. This gives the protein CASSSGIRNGYTF.

This clonotype was seen many times. The chain has TRBV4-3 and TRBJ2-1; 11 bases line up with TRBD2. This CDR3 comprises 17 residues. Germline CDR1 LGHNA, CDR2 YSLEER. V was clipped by 1 base and J by 8 bases; unmatched bases: 10. This CDR3 reads CASSQGPTSGRGYEQFF. As DNA, the CDR3 is TGCGCCAGCAGCCAAGGGCCCACTAGCGGGAGAGGCTATGAGCAGTTCTTC.

This clonotype was seen ten or more times. The genes are TRBV5-5 and TRBJ1-5; D is ambiguous. This CDR3 is built from 14 residues. V was cut by 4 bases and J by 0 bases, with 8 bases left in between. The V gene's germline CDR1 is SGHKS and CDR2 YYEKEE (reference sequence). The CDR3 reads CASSPAYSNQPQHF. CDR3 DNA: TGTGCCAGCAGCCCGGCTTATAGCAATCAGCCCCAGCATTTT.

This clonotype was recorded at least ten times. The J gene is TRBJ2-7, the V gene TRBV27, with D possibly TRBD1 on 5 matching bases. This CDR3 spans 14 amino acids. CDR1 and CDR2 from the germline V gene are MNHEY and SMNVEV (reference sequence). V gave up 3 bases and J gave up 7 bases, with 16 bases separating them. This chain's CDR3 is CASSFGGAPREQYF. CDR3 DNA: TGTGCCAGCAGTTTTGGTGGGGCGCCTAGGGAGCAGTACTTC.

The genes are TRBV20-1 and TRBJ2-3; 8 bases are a match to TRBD1. Trimming at V came to 3 bases and at J to 5 bases, leaving 7 bases not matched to a gene. The CDR3 loop spans 14 amino acids. Germline lookup yields CDR1 DFQATT and CDR2 SNEGSKA (reference sequence). The CDR3 sequence: CSARMQGAGDTQYF. CDR3 nucleotides: TGCAGTGCTAGGATGCAGGGGGCTGGAGATACGCAGTATTTT.

This clonotype was counted ten times or more. The chain combines TRBV20-1 with TRBJ2-5, with 12 bases lining up with TRBD2. Germline lookup yields CDR1 DFQATT and CDR2 SNEGSKA (reference sequence). The CDR3 consists of 15 residues. The ends lost 2 bases at V and 5 bases at J; junction bases unmatched: 6. CDR3 DNA sequence: TGCAGTGCTAGATCACTAGCGGGAGGCGGTGAGACCCAGTACTTC. This codes for CSARSLAGGGETQYF.

This clonotype was detected ten times or more. The chain carries TRBV7-2 and TRBJ2-7; 11 bases agree with TRBD2. This CDR3 is 15 amino acids long. CDR1 and CDR2 from the germline V gene are SGHTA and FQGNSA. The V segment lost 4 bases and the J segment 0 bases; nucleotides outside the gene matches: 2. The CDR3 reads CASSYLAGGSYEQYF. CDR3 nucleotide sequence: TGTGCCAGCAGCTATCTAGCGGGGGGCTCCTACGAGCAGTACTTC.